The source of this T cell receptor beta chain is a study of post-analysis software for immune sequencing data. The sample holds one count of this clonotype. Its antigen is as yet unknown. Findings and caveats of the study: A handful of TRBV segments appeared more often in patients than in controls, and TRBV5-6, TRBV5-1 and TRBV20-1 were among these.

Carried by the TCR beta cDNA libraries were unique molecular identifiers. Each CDR3 protein is one row after TCRdb ran MiXCR on the PCR reads. This sample has more than 350,000 distinct CDR3 sequences, with approximately 39% found just once. The germline V gene has CDR1 LGHDT and CDR2 YNNKEL (reference sequence). CDR3 length: 14 amino acids. This receptor was identified in a girl aged 2 to 10 with multiple sclerosis. This chain joins TRBV3-1 and TRBJ2-5; D is perhaps TRBD1 (6 bases). The DNA matches TRBJ2-7 better at its end, which makes the J call doubtful. Sequenced: blood. The CDR3 spells CASSSDRLGYEQYF. CDR3 DNA: TGTGCCAGCAGCTCCGACAGGTTGGGCTACGAGCAGTACTTC.